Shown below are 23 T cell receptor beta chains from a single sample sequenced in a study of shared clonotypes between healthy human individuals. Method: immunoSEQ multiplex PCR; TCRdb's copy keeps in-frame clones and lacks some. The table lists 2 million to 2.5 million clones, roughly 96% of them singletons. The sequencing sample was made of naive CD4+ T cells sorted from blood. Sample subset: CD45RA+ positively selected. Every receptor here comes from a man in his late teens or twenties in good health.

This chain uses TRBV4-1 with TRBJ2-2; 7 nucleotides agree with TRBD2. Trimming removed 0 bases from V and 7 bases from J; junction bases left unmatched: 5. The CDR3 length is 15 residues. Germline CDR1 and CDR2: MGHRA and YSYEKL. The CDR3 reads CASSQERGGNGELFF. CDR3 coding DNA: TGCGCCAGCAGCCAAGAACGGGGAGGGAACGGGGAGCTGTTTTTT.

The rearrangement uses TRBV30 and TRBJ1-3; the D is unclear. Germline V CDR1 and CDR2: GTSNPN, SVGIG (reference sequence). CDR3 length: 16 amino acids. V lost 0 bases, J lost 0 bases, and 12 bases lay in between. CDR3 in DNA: TGTGCCTGGAGTGTATCCCTCCGTATCTCTGGAAACACCATATATTTT. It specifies CAWSVSLRISGNTIYF.

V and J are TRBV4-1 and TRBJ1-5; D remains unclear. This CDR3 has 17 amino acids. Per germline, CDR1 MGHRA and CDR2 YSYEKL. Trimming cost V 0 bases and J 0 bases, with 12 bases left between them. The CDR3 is CASSQDVQRYSNQPQHF. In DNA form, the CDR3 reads TGCGCCAGCAGCCAAGACGTACAGAGATATAGCAATCAGCCCCAGCATTTT.

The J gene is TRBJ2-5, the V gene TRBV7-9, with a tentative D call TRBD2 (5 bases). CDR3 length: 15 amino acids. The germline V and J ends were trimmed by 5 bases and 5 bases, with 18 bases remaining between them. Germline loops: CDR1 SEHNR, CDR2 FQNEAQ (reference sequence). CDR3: CASSRSSTSTETQYF. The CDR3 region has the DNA TGTGCCAGCAGCCGAAGTTCAACTAGTACTGAGACCCAGTACTTC.

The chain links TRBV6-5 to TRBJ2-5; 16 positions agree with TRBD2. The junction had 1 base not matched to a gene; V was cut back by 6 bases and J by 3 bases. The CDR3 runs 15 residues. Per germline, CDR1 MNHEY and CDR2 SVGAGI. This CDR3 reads CASRGLAGGEETQYF. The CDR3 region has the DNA TGTGCCAGCAGGGGACTAGCGGGAGGGGAAGAGACCCAGTACTTC.

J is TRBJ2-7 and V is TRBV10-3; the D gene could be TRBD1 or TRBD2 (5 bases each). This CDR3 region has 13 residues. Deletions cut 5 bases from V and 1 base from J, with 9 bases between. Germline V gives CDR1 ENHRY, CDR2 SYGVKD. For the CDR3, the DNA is TGTGCCATCAGTCGGGGCTTATCCTACGAGCAGTACTTC. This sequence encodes CAISRGLSYEQYF.

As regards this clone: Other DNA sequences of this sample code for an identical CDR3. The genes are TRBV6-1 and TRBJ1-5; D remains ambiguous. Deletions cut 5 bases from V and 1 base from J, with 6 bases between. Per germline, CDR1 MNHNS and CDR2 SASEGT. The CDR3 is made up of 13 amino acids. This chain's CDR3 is CASSTESNQPQHF. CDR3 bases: TGTGCCAGCAGTACAGAGAGCAATCAGCCCCAGCATTTT.

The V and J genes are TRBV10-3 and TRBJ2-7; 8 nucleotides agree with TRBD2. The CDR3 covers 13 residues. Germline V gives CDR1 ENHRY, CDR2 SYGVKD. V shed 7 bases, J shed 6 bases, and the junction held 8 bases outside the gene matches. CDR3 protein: CAIMSGGSREQYF. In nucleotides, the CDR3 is TGTGCCATCATGAGCGGGGGATCCCGCGAGCAGTACTTC.

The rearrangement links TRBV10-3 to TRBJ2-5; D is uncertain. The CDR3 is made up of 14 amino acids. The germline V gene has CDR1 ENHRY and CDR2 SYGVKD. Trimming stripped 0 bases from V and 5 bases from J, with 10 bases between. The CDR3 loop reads CAISESRYTETQYF. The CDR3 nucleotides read TGTGCCATCAGTGAGTCGAGATATACGGAGACCCAGTACTTC.

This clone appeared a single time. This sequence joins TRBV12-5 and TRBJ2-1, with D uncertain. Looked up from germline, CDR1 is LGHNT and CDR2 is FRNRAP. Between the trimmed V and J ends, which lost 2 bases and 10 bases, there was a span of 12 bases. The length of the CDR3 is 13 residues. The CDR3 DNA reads TGTGCTAGTGGTTTGTTTGCCGAAGCCGAGCAGTTCTTC. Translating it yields CASGLFAEAEQFF.

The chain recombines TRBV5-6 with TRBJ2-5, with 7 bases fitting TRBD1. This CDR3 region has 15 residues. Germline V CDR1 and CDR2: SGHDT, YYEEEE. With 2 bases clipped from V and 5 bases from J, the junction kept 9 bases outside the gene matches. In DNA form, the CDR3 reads TGTGCCAGCAGCTTCCCCCTGGGACAGCAGGAGACCCAGTACTTC. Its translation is CASSFPLGQQETQYF.

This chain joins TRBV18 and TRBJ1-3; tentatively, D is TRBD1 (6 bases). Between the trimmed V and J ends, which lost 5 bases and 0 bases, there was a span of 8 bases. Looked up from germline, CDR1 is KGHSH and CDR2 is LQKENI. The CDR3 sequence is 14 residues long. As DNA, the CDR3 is TGTGCCAGCTCAAAGGACAGCTCTGGAAACACCATATATTTT. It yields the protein CASSKDSSGNTIYF.

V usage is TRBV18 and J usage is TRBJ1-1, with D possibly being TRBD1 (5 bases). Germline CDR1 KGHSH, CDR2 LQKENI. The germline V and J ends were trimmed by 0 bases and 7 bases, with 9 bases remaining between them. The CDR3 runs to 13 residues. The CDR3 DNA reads TGTGCCAGCTCACCACCAGGGGTTGATGAAGCTTTCTTT. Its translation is CASSPPGVDEAFF. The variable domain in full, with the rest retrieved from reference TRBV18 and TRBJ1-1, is NAGVMQNPRHLVRRRGQEARLRCSPMKGHSHVYWYRQLPEEGLKFMVYLQKENIIDESGMPKERFSAEFPKEGPSILRIQQVVRGDSAAYFCASSPPGVDEAFFGQGTRLTVV.

CDR3 amino acids: CASSLAGVQYF. The CDR3 DNA sequence: TGTGCCAGCAGCTTAGCAGGGGTACAGTACTTC. V gene TRBV7-2 combines with J gene TRBJ2-5; weak D call: TRBD1 (5 bases). The CDR3 totals 11 residues. The V gene's germline CDR1 is SGHTA and CDR2 FQGNSA. V lost 0 bases and J lost 11, with 7 bases in between.

In DNA form, the CDR3 reads TGTGCCAGCAGCGTACGGGGGGATAATTCACCCCTCCACTTT. This sequence encodes CASSVRGDNSPLHF. The chain combines TRBV9 with TRBJ1-6; possible D gene TRBD1, 5 bases. In germline, CDR1 is SGDLS, CDR2 YYNGEE. The V end lost 1 base, the J end lost 5 bases, and 7 bases lay between the germline ends. CDR3 size: 14 residues.

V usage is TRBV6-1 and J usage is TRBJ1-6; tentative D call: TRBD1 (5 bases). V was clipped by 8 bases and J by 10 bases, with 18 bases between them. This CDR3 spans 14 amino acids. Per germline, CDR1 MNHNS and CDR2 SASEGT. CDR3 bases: TGTGCCAGCGCCGAGACAGTAACTCGGTCACCCCTCCACTTT. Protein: CASAETVTRSPLHF.

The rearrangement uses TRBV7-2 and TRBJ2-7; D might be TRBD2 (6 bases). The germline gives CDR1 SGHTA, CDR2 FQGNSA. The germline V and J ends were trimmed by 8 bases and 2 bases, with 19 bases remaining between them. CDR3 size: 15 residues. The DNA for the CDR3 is TGTGCCAGCGTACTTGGGGGGACGATTCCCTACGAGCAGTACTTC. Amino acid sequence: CASVLGGTIPYEQYF.

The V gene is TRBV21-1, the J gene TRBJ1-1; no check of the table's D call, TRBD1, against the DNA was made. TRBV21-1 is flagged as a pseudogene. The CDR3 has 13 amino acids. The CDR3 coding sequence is TGTGCCAGCAGCAAAAGTCAGGACAGGCGGGCTTTCTTT. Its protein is CASSKSQDRRAFF.

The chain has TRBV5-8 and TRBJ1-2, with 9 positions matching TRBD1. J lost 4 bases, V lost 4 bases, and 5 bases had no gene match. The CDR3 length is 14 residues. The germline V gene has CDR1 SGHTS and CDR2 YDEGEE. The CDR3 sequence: CASSLTGGRYGYTF. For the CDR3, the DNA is TGTGCCAGCAGCCTAACAGGGGGCCGCTATGGCTACACCTTC.

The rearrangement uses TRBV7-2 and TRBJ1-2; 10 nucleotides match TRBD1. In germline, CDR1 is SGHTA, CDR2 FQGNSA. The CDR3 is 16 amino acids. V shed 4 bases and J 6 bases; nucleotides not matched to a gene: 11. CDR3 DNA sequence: TGTGCCAGCAGCTCAGTGAGAACCGGGACAGGGGATGGCTACACCTTC. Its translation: CASSSVRTGTGDGYTF.

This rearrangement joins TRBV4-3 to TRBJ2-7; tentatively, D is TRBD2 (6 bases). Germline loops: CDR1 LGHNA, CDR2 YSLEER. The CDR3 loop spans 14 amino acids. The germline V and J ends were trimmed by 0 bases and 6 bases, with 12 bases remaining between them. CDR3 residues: CASSQELAISEQYF. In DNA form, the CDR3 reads TGCGCCAGCAGCCAAGAGCTAGCGATCTCCGAGCAGTACTTC.

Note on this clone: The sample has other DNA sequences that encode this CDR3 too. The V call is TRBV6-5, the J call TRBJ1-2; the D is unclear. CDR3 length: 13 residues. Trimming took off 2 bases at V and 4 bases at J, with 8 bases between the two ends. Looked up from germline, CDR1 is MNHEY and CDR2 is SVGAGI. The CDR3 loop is CASSYGVPYGYTF. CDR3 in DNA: TGTGCCAGCAGTTACGGGGTTCCCTATGGCTACACCTTC.

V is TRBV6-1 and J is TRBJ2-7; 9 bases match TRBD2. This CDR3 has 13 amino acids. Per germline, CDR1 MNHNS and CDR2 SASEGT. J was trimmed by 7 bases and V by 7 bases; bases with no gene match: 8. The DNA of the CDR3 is TGTGCCAGCAAGCTAGCGGGGATTAGGGAGCAGTACTTC. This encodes CASKLAGIREQYF.